The 5 T cell receptor beta chains given below trace back to one sample, sequenced in a study of radiation and T cells in renal cell carcinoma. Here immunoSEQ multiplex PCR was the method, and the copy in TCRdb shows in-frame clones only, minus some. Altogether around 23,000 clones are present, roughly 53% being singletons, with the ten largest covering less than 25%. Treatment: treatment-naive control, cytoreductive nephrectomy. The specimen was tumor tissue, collected from a patient whose treatment was nephrectomy without radiotherapy. Receptors originate from a human donor with renal cell carcinoma.

The chain is built from TRBV5-1 and TRBJ1-3; 7 bases match TRBD1. CDR1 and CDR2 from the germline V gene are SGHRS and YFSETQ. This CDR3 has 16 amino acids. With V trimmed by 0 bases and J by 2 bases, 5 bases remained unmatched. In nucleotides, the CDR3 is TGCGCCAGCAGCTTGGGACAGGGTATCGCTGGAAACACCATATATTTT. This gives the protein CASSLGQGIAGNTIYF.

The chain recombines TRBV5-6 with TRBJ2-3; perhaps TRBD1 as D (5 bases). The CDR3 contains 13 residues. V was trimmed by 1 base and J by 5 bases, leaving 8 bases between them. Germline values: CDR1 SGHDT, CDR2 YYEEEE. The DNA for the CDR3 is TGTGCCAGCAGCTTGCCAGGGAAAGATACGCAGTATTTT. Amino acid sequence: CASSLPGKDTQYF.

The rearrangement links TRBV27 to TRBJ1-1, with D unclear. V lost 7 bases, J lost 1 base, and 19 bases lay in between. This CDR3 has 16 amino acids. Germline assignment: CDR1 MNHEY and CDR2 SMNVEV (reference sequence). In DNA form, the CDR3 reads TGTGCCAGCACCCCGAAATTTCGTCCGGGGAACACTGAAGCTTTCTTT. Translated, it gives CASTPKFRPGNTEAFF.

The chain recombines TRBV14 with TRBJ2-1; possible D gene TRBD2, 7 bases. The CDR3 runs 16 residues. The germline V and J ends were trimmed by 5 bases and 4 bases, with 18 bases remaining between them. CDR1 and CDR2 (germline): SGHDN, FVKESK. In nucleotides, the CDR3 is TGTGCCAGCAGCATGAACCGGGGGGCCCATTACAATGAGCAGTTCTTC. Protein sequence: CASSMNRGAHYNEQFF.

The chain combines TRBV19 with TRBJ2-1; TRBD1 matches 10 bases. CDR3 length: 16 amino acids. CDR1 and CDR2 from the germline V gene are LNHDA and SQIVND (reference sequence). V gave up 4 bases and J gave up 7 bases; unmatched junction bases: 10. CDR3 protein: CASSTLTGGAKNEQFF. The CDR3 coding sequence is TGTGCCAGTAGTACACTGACAGGGGGCGCCAAGAATGAGCAGTTCTTC.